Detailed here is one T cell receptor (beta chain). The sample comes from a study of blood T cell repertoires in COVID-19. The CDR3 is 16 amino acids. Germline V gene sequence: CDR1 SGHRS, CDR2 YFSETQ. Trimming cost V 5 bases and J 0 bases, with 14 bases left between them. Libraries were prepared by immunoSEQ multiplex PCR; TCRdb keeps only in-frame clonotypes and omits some of them. The table includes hundreds of thousands of clones, 70% to 90% detected once. This receptor was taken from a man aged 18 to 29 with COVID-19, enrolled during active disease. Sequenced: peripheral blood. This rearrangement joins TRBV5-1 to TRBJ2-2; D gene ambiguous. CDR3 in DNA: TGCGCCAGCAGGTTTGATACTGTATCGAACACCGGGGAGCTGTTTTTT. It specifies CASRFDTVSNTGELFF.